This T cell receptor (beta chain) originates from a study of identical twins. TCRdb processed the 5' RACE reads anew with MiXCR; each CDR3 protein has one entry. The sample lists under 900,000 distinct CDR3 sequences, roughly 18% occurring once. Another study also made use of these data, one on T cells expressing NK-cell markers.

The sample was PBMCs. The receptor comes from a woman between 18 and 29 years old in good health.

CDR3: CASSLVGITQETQYF. CDR3 in DNA: TGTGCCAGCAGCTTAGTAGGAATAACCCAAGAGACCCAGTACTTC. The chain employs TRBV11-2 and TRBJ2-5; D remains ambiguous. Trimming removed 1 base at V and 1 base at J, with 10 bases between. This CDR3 is built from 15 residues. Per germline, CDR1 SGHAT and CDR2 FQNNGV.